This T cell receptor beta chain came from a study of blood T cell repertoires in COVID-19. Across the study: The study drew acute and convalescent COVID-19 samples from the United States, Italy and Spain. PBMCs, B-cell-depleted T cells, or T cells were the source of the cDNA or gDNA that made up the material.

Trimming removed 5 bases from V and 5 bases from J, with 21 bases in between. Germline CDR1 and CDR2: SGHTA and FQGTGA. The CDR3 runs 16 residues. Original data processing: Reference gene primer amplification yielded estimated nucleated cell counts. TCRdb's copy holds only in-frame clones and misses some; the assay was immunoSEQ multiplex PCR. The D gene and trimming were derived from the DNA, and the V and J assignments and clone size from that table. The data show about 84,000 clones, with about 70% seen just once and 5.7% held by the top ten. The chain has TRBV7-3 and TRBJ1-1, with a possible D match to TRBD1 (5 bases). Source material: peripheral blood. This TCR was sampled from a man between 50 and 59 years old with active or convalescent COVID-19. The CDR3 sequence: CASSPSGGATATEAFF. CDR3 DNA: TGTGCCAGCAGCCCGTCCGGGGGTGCGACGGCTACTGAAGCTTTCTTT.